This TCR beta chain was recovered during a study of human T cells and chemical hapten exposure. As for the study in general: Weekly administration of diphenylcyclopropenone to the scalp of patients continued throughout the roughly 26-week study. Recorded diagnoses among the mostly female patients were alopecia areata, totalis or universalis.

This clonotype was seen repeatedly, ten times or more. In TCRdb, the RACE reads were re-called with MiXCR into one record per CDR3 protein. The data show about 300,000 distinct CDR3 sequences, with around 5.5% seen just once and more than 8% held by the top ten. The germline gives CDR1 DFQATT, CDR2 SNEGSKA (reference sequence). The V gene lost 3 bases and the J gene lost 0 bases, with 5 bases spanning the gap. The CDR3 sequence is 13 residues long. Time point noted: pre-sensitization, week 0. This sample's treatment: therapeutic diphenylcyclopropenone sensitization with weekly scalp DPC. The donor pool consisted of alopecia patients aged 18 to 70 years, considered suitable for DPC.

Sample: whole blood, taken in connection with sensitization to the hapten diphenylcyclopropenone (DPC). This chain links TRBV20-1 with TRBJ1-4, with D perhaps TRBD1 (5 bases). The TCR originated in a young woman with alopecia areata. Some clones in this sample may be carry-over from other donors' samples. In DNA, the CDR3 is TGCAGTGCTAGGGACACAACTAATGAAAAACTGTTTTTT. As protein: CSARDTTNEKLFF.